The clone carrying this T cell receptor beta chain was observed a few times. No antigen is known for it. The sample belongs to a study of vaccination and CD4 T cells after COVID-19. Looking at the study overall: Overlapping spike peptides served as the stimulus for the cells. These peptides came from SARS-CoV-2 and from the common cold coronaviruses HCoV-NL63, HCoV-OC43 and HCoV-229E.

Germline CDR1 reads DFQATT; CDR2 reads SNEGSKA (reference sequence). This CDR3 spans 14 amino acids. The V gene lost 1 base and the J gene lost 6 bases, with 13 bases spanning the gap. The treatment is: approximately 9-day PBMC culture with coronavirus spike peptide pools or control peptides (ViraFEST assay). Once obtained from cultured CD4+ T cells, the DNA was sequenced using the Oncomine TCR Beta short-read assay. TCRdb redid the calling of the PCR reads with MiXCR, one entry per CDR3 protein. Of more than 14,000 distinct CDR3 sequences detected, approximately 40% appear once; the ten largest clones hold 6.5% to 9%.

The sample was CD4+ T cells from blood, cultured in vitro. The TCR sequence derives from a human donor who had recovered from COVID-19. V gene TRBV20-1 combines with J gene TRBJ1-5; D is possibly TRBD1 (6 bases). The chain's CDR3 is CSARAGGMRQPQHF. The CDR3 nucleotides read TGCAGTGCTAGAGCTGGGGGCATGCGTCAGCCCCAGCATTTT.